The sequence of this TCR beta chain was determined in a study of metastatic and nonmetastatic thyroid tumors. Study as a whole: Malignant thyroid and benign thyroid patients provided blood and tumor or nodule tissue whose repertoires were compared.

There are 15 residues in the CDR3. Germline V CDR1 and CDR2: SGHAT, FQNNGV. Trimming removed 6 bases at V and 3 bases at J, with 18 bases between. The entire patient cohort was treatment-naive prior to thyroid surgery. In the original workflow: The authors used CDR3 differences across clinicopathological groups to build a distant-metastasis classifier for papillary thyroid cancer. TCRdb used MiXCR to call clones anew from the PCR reads. These V and J calls are TCRdb output, not the study's own analysis. The sample yields tens of thousands of clones, 20% to 25% seen once. Sequencing used blood. This chain links TRBV11-2 with TRBJ2-7; D is unresolved. This clonotype originated in a female donor with papillary thyroid cancer or a benign thyroid nodule (not recorded which). Some clones in this sample may be carry-over from other donors' samples. CDR3 sequence: CASRGDDGRYYEQYV. The CDR3 nucleotides are TGTGCCAGCAGGGGTGATGACGGCAGATACTACGAGCAGTACGTC.